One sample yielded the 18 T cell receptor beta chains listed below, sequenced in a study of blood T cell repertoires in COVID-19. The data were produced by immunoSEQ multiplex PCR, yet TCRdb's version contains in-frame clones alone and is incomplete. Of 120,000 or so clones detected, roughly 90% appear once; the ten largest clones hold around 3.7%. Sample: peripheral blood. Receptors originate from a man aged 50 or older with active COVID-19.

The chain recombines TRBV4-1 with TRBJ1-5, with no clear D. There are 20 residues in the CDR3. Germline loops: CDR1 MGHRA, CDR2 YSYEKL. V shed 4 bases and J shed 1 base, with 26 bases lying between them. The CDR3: CASSPSVIRTGTRSNQPQHF. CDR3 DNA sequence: TGCGCCAGCAGCCCAAGTGTAATCCGGACGGGCACTAGGAGCAATCAGCCCCAGCATTTT.

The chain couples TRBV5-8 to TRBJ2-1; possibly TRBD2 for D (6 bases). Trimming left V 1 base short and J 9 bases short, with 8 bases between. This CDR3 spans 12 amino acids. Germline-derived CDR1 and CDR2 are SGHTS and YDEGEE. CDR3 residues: CASSLLAVEQFF. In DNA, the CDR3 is TGTGCCAGCAGCTTGTTAGCGGTTGAGCAGTTCTTC.

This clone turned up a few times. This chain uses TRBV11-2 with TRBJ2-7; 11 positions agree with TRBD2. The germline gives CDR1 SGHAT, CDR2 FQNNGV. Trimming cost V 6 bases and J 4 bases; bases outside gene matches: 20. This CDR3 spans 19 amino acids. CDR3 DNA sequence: TGTGCCAGCAGAGACAGGCGTCTAGCGGGGGGTAAACCTTCTTACGAGCAGTACTTC. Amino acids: CASRDRRLAGGKPSYEQYF.

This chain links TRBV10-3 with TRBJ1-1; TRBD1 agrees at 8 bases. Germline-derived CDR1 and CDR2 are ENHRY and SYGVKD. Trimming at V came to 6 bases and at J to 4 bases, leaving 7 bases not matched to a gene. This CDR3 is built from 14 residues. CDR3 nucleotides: TGTGCCATCAGCGATGACAGGGGCGTCACTGAAGCTTTCTTT. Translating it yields CAISDDRGVTEAFF.

CDR3 DNA: TGTGCCAGCAGCCGACCCGGGACTAGCGGCCAAGGAACCTACAATGAGCAGTTCTTC. It yields the protein CASSRPGTSGQGTYNEQFF. The chain combines TRBV7-9 with TRBJ2-1; 11 bases align to TRBD2. The V gene's germline CDR1 is SEHNR and CDR2 FQNEAQ (reference sequence). After removal of 5 bases from V and 2 bases from J, the junction contained 14 bases not matched to a gene. This CDR3 has 19 residues. Combining the CDR3 with reference TRBV7-9 and TRBJ2-1 gives the whole variable domain DTGVSQNPRHKITKRGQNVTFRCDPISEHNRLYWYRQTLGQGPEFLTYFQNEAQLEKSRLLSDRFSAERPKGSFSTLEIQRTEQGDSAMYLCASSRPGTSGQGTYNEQFFGPGTRLTVL.

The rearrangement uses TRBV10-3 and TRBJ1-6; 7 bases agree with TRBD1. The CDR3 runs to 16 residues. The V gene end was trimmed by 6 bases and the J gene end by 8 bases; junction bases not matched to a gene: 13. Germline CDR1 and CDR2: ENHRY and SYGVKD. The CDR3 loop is CAIRSDRATHHSPLHF. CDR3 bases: TGTGCCATCAGAAGTGACAGGGCGACGCACCATTCACCCCTCCACTTT.

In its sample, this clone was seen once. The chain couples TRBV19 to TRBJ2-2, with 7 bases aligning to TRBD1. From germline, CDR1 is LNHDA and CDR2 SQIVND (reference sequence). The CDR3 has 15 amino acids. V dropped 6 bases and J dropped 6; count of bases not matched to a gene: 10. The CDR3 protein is CASSQDRVVAGELFF. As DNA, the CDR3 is TGTGCCAGTAGCCAAGACAGGGTGGTGGCCGGGGAGCTGTTTTTT.

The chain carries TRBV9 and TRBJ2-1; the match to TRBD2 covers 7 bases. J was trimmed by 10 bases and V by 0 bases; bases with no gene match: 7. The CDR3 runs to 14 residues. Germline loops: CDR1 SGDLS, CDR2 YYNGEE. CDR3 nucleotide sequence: TGTGCCAGCAGCGTAGATCGGGGGGACCGGGAGCAGTTCTTC. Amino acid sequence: CASSVDRGDREQFF.

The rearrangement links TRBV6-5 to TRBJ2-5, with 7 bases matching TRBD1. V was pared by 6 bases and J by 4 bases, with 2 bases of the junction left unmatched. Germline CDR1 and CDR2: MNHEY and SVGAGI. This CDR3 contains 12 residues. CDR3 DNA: TGTGCCAGCAGCAGGGGGAGAGAGACCCAGTACTTC. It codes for CASSRGRETQYF.

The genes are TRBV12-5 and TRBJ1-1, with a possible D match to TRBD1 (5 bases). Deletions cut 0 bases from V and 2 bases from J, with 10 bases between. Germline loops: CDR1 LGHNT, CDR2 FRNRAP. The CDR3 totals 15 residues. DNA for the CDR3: TGTGCTAGTGGTTTGGTACGGGGGATCAACACTGAAGCTTTCTTT. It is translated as CASGLVRGINTEAFF.

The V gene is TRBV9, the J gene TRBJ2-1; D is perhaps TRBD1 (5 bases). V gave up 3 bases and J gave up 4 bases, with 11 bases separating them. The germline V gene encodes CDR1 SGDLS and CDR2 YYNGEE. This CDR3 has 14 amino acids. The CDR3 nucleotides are TGTGCCAGCAGCGCAGGGTCCTTATACAATGAGCAGTTCTTC. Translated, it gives CASSAGSLYNEQFF.

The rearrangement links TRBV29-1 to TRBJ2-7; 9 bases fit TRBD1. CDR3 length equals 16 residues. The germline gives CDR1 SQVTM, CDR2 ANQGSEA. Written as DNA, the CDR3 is TGCAGCGTTGAAGATCCGGGACAGGGAGATACGAGCCCTAAGTGGGTG. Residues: CSVEDPGQGDTSPKWV.

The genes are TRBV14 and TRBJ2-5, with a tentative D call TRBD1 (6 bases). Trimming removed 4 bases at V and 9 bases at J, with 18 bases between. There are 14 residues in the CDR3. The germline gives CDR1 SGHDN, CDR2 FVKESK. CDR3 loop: CASSPDRGQGAQYF. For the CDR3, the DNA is TGTGCCAGCAGCCCGGACAGAGGCCAAGGTGCCCAGTACTTC.

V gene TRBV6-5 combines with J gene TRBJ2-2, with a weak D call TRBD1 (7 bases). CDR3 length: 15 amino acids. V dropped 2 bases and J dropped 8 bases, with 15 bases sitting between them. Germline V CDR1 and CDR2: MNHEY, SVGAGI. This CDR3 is CASSYDRRGRGELFF. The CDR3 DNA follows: TGTGCCAGCAGTTACGATCGGAGGGGGCGAGGGGAGCTGTTTTTT.

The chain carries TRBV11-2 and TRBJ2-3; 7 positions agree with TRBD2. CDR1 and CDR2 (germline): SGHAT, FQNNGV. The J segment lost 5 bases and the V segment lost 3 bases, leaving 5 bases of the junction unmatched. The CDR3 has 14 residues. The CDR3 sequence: CASSFREVVDTQYF. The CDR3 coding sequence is TGTGCCAGCAGCTTCCGGGAGGTTGTAGATACGCAGTATTTT.

The DNA of the CDR3 is TGTGCCACCAGTGACGCCCGACAGATTAATCAGCCCCAGCATTTT. Protein: CATSDARQINQPQHF. The rearrangement uses TRBV24-1 and TRBJ1-5; perhaps TRBD1 as D (5 bases). The V gene's germline CDR1 is KGHDR and CDR2 SFDVKD. The CDR3 is 15 amino acids. With 4 bases removed from V and 4 bases from J, the gap between germline ends came to 13 bases.

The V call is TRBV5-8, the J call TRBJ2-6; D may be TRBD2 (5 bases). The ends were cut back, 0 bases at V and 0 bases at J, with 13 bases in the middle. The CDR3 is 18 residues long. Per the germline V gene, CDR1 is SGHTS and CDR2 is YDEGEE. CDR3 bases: TGTGCCAGCAGCTTGGCATTGGTGAGGGTCTCTGGGGCCAACGTCCTGACTTTC. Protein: CASSLALVRVSGANVLTF.

The CDR3 DNA reads as TGTGCCAGCAGCAAAGGGAGTTCCTACGAGCAGTACGTC. Translation gives CASSKGSSYEQYV. The rearrangement links TRBV21-1 to TRBJ2-7; the table's D call, TRBD2, was not checked against the DNA. TRBV21-1 is labeled a pseudogene. CDR3 length equals 13 residues.